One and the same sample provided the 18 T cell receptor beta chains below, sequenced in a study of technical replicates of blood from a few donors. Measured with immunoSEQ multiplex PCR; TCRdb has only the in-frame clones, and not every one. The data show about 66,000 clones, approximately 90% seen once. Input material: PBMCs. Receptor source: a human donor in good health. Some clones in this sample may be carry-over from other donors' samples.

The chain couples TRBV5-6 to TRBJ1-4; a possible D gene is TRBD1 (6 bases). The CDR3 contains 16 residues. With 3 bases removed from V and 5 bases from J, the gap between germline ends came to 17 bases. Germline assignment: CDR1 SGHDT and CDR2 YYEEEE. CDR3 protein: CASSSRLTDRNEKLFF. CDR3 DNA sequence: TGTGCCAGCAGCTCCCGTCTGACGGACAGAAATGAAAAACTGTTTTTT.

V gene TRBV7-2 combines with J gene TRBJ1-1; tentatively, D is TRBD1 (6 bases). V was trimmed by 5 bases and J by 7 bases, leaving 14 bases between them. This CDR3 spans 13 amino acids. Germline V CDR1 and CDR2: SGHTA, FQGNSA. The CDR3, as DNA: TGTGCCAGCAGCCCAGACGGGGGGCTTGAAGCTTTCTTT. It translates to CASSPDGGLEAFF.

CDR3 sequence (DNA): TGTGCCAGCAGCCCGGGACAGGAGGGGGCCTTTCCAAATCAGCCCCAGCATTTT. This encodes CASSPGQEGAFPNQPQHF. V gene TRBV5-5 combines with J gene TRBJ1-5, with 8 bases fitting TRBD1. The CDR3 consists of 18 residues. J gave up 4 bases and V 4 bases, and 16 bases lay outside the gene matches. Germline assignment: CDR1 SGHKS and CDR2 YYEKEE (reference sequence).

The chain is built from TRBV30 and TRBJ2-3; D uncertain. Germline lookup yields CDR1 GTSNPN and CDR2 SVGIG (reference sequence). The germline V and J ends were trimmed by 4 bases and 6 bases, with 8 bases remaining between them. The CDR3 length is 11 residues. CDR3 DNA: TGTGCCTGGAACACAGAGGATACGCAGTATTTT. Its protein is CAWNTEDTQYF.

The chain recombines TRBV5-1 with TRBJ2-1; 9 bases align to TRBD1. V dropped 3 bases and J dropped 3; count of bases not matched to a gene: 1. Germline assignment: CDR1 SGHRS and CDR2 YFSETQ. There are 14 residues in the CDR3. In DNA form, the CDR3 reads TGCGCCAGCAGCTCGACAGGGGGCTACAATGAGCAGTTCTTC. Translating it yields CASSSTGGYNEQFF.

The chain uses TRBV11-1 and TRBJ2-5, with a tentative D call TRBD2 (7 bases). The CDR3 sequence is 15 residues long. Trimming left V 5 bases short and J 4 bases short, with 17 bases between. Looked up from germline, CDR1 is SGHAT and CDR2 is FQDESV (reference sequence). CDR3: CASSLLGGGRETQYF. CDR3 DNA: TGTGCCAGCAGCCTTCTGGGGGGGGGCAGAGAGACCCAGTACTTC.

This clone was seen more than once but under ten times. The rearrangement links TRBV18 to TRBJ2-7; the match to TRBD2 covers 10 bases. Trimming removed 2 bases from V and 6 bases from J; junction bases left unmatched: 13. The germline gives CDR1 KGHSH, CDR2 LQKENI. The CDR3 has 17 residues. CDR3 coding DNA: TGTGCCAGCTCACCAGACGGAGTGAGAGCGGGAGGGGGCGAGCAGTACTTC. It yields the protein CASSPDGVRAGGGEQYF.

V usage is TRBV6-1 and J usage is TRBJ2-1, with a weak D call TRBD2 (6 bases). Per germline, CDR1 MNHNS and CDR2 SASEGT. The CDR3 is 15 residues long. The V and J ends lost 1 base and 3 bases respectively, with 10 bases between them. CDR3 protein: CASSEEGGDYNEQFF. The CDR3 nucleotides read TGTGCCAGCAGTGAAGAGGGCGGGGACTACAATGAGCAGTTCTTC.

In nucleotides, the CDR3 is TGTGCCAGCAGCCGGGGGACTAGCGATACAGATACGCAGTATTTT. It is translated as CASSRGTSDTDTQYF. The chain links TRBV13 to TRBJ2-3, with TRBD2 matching 10 bases. V dropped 5 bases and J dropped 3; count of bases not matched to a gene: 5. Germline V lookup: CDR1 PRHDT, CDR2 FYEKMQ (reference sequence). This CDR3 comprises 15 residues.

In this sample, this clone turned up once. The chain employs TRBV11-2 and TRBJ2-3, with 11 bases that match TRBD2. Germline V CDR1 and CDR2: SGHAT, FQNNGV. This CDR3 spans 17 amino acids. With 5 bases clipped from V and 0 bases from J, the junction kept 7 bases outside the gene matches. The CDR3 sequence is CASSDPSGGPSTDTQYF. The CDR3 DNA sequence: TGTGCCAGCAGCGACCCTAGCGGGGGGCCGAGCACAGATACGCAGTATTTT.

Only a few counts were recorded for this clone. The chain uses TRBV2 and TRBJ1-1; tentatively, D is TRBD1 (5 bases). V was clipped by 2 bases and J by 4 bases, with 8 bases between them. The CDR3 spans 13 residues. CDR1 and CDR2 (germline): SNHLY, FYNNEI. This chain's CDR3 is CASSERGGTEAFF. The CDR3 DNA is TGTGCCAGCAGTGAAAGGGGAGGCACTGAAGCTTTCTTT.

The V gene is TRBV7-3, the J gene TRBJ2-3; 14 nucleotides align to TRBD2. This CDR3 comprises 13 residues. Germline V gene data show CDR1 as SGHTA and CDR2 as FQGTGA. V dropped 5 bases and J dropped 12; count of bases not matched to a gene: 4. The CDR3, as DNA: TGTGCCAGCAGCACCGGGACTAGCGGGAGCCAGTATTTT. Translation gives CASSTGTSGSQYF.

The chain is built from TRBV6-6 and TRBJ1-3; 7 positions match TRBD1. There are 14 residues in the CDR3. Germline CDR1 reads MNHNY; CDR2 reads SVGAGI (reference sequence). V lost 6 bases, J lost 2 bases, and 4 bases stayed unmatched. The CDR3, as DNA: TGTGCCAGCAGCCGCGGGACAGCTGGAAACACCATATATTTT. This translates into CASSRGTAGNTIYF.

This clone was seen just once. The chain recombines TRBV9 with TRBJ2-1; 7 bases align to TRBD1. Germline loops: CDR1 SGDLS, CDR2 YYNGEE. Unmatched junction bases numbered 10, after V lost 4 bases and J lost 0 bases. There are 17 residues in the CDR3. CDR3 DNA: TGTGCCAGCAGCATAGGGGGCTTTTATAGCTCCTACAATGAGCAGTTCTTC. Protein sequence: CASSIGGFYSSYNEQFF.

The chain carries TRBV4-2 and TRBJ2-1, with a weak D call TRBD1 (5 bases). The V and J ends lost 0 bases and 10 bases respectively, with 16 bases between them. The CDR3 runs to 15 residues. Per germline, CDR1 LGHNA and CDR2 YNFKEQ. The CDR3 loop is CASSQDNDRTKEQFF. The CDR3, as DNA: TGTGCCAGCAGCCAAGATAATGACCGGACAAAAGAGCAGTTCTTC.

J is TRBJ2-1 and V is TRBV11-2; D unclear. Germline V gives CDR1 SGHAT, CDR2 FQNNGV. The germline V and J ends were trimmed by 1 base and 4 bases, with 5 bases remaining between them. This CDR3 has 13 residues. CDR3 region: CASSLASYNEQFF. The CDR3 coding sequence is TGTGCCAGCAGCTTAGCTTCGTACAATGAGCAGTTCTTC.

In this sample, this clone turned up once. CDR3 sequence: CASSYSTGETQYF. The CDR3 region has the DNA TGTGCCAGCAGTTACTCGACCGGGGAGACCCAGTACTTC. This chain connects TRBV6-5 to TRBJ2-5; D ambiguous. The V gene's germline CDR1 is MNHEY and CDR2 SVGAGI. This CDR3 spans 13 amino acids. Trimming cost V 0 bases and J 5 bases, with 7 bases left between them.

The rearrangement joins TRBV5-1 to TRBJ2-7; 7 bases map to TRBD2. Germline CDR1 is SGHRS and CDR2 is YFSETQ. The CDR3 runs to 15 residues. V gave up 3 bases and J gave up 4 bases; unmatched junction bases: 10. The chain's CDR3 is CASSWGGDLEYEQYF. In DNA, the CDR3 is TGCGCCAGCAGCTGGGGAGGGGATCTGGAGTACGAGCAGTACTTC.